This entry is about one T cell receptor beta chain. The germline V gene encodes CDR1 MNHEY and CDR2 SVGEGT. V shed 2 bases and J shed 8 bases, with 6 bases lying between them. The CDR3 is 12 amino acids. Source study methods: The authors estimated nucleated cell counts from reference gene primer amplification. Clones were sequenced by immunoSEQ multiplex PCR, and TCRdb holds only the in-frame ones, with some missing. V and J calls and clone size come straight from that table; D and trimming were deduced from the DNA. The sample yields a few hundred thousand clones, more than 65% seen once. The data were taken from a study of blood T cell repertoires in COVID-19. Overall study: Acute-phase and convalescent COVID-19 samples originated in the United States, Italy and Spain. PBMCs, B-cell-depleted T cells, or T cells provided the cDNA or gDNA that made up the material.

The sequenced sample consisted of peripheral blood. The rearrangement links TRBV6-2 or TRBV6-3 to TRBJ2-2; D gene uncertain. The sequence was collected from a man aged 50 to 59 with active or convalescent COVID-19. The CDR3 nucleotides read TGTGCCAGCAGTTACGGGCAGGGGGAGCTGTTTTTT. Translation: CASSYGQGELFF.